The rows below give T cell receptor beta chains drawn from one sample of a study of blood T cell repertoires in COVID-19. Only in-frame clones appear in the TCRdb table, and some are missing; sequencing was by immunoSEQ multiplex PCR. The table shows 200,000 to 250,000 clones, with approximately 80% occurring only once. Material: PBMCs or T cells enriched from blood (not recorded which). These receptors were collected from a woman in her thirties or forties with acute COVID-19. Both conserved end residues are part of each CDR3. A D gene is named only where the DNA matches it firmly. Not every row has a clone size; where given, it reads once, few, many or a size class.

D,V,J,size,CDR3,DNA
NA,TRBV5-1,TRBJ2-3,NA,CASSTAVTDTQYF,TGCGCCAGCAGCACGGCGGTGACAGATACGCAGTATTTT
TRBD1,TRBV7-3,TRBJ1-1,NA,CASSRQGGQGAFF,TGTGCCAGCAGCCGACAGGGGGGCCAGGGAGCTTTCTTT
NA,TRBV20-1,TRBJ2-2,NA,CRQGSGELFF,TGCAGGCAGGGCTCCGGGGAGCTGTTTTTT
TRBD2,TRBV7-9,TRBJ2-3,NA,CASSFFAGGRDTQYF,TGTGCCAGCAGCTTTTTCGCGGGGGGTAGAGATACGCAGTATTTT
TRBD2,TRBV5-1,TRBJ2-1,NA,CASSPAAGVGNEQFF,TGCGCCAGCAGCCCGGCAGCGGGAGTTGGCAATGAGCAGTTCTTC
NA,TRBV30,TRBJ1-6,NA,CAWSVTRGSPLHF,TGTGCCTGGAGTGTAACCCGCGGCTCACCCCTCCACTTT
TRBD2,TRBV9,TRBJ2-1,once,CASSVEGTAGGPGDEQFF,TGTGCCAGCAGCGTAGAGGGGACAGCGGGAGGGCCTGGGGATGAGCAGTTCTTC
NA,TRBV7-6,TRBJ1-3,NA,CASSSPGQDSGNTIYF,TGTGCCAGCAGCTCACCGGGACAAGACTCTGGAAACACCATATATTTT
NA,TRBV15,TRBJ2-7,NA,CATSRVGQDPCEQYF,TGTGCCACCAGCAGAGTGGGGCAGGACCCCTGCGAGCAGTACTTC
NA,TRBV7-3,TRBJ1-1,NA,CASSPTGNTEAFF,TGTGCCAGCAGCCCGACAGGTAACACTGAAGCTTTCTTT
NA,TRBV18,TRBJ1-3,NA,CASSPVGDSGNTIYF,TGTGCCAGCTCACCAGTAGGAGACTCTGGAAACACCATATATTTT
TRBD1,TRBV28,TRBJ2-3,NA,CASSFGTGRDTQYF,TGTGCCAGCAGTTTTGGGACAGGGAGAGATACGCAGTATTTT
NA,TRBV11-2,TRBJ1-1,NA,CASSLYGQKNTEAFF,TGTGCCAGCAGCTTATACGGACAGAAGAACACTGAAGCTTTCTTT
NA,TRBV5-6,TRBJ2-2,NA,CASSLAKGSGELFF,TGTGCCAGCAGCTTGGCGAAGGGGTCCGGGGAGCTGTTTTTT
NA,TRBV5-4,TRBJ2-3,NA,CASSPSGRDTDTQYF,TGTGCCAGCAGCCCCTCGGGCAGGGACACAGATACGCAGTATTTT
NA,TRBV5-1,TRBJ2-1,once,CASSQSRGGNEQFF,TGCGCCAGCAGCCAAAGTCGAGGTGGCAATGAGCAGTTCTTC
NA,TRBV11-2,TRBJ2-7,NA,CASSDIGGEQYF,TGTGCCAGCAGCGACATCGGCGGGGAGCAGTACTTC
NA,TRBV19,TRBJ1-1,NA,CASTKGGSLTEAFF,TGTGCCAGTACGAAGGGCGGGTCCCTCACTGAAGCTTTCTTT
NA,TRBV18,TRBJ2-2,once,CASSLRDIRTGELFF,TGTGCCAGCTCACTAAGGGACATTCGTACCGGGGAGCTGTTTTTT
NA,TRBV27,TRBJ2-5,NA,CASSLRAGRLLHKETQYF,TGTGCCAGCAGTCTAAGAGCCGGGAGACTATTACATAAAGAGACCCAGTACTTC
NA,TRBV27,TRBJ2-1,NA,CASSSSYSEQFF,TGTGCCAGCAGTTCCTCTTATAGTGAGCAGTTCTTC
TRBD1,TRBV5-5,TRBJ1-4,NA,CASSSQDREGSSEKLFF,TGTGCCAGCAGCTCCCAGGACAGGGAAGGGTCGAGTGAAAAACTGTTTTTT
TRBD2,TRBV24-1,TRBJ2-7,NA,CATSDSGLAAGEQYF,TGTGCCACCAGTGACTCGGGACTAGCGGCGGGGGAGCAGTACTTC
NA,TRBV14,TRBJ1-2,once,CASSPYRNDLYGYTF,TGTGCCAGCAGCCCATACAGAAACGATCTATATGGCTACACCTTC
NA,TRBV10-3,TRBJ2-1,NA,CAISDDGGRGNEQFF,TGTGCCATCAGTGATGACGGAGGACGGGGGAATGAGCAGTTCTTC
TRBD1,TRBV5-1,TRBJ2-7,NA,CASSWDRETYEQYF,TGCGCCAGCAGCTGGGACAGGGAGACCTACGAGCAGTACTTC
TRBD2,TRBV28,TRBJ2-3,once,CASIPAGFGTDTQYF,TGTGCCAGCATCCCAGCGGGGTTCGGCACAGATACGCAGTATTTT
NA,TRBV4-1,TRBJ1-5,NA,CASSPGTPNQPQHF,TGCGCCAGCAGCCCCGGGACACCTAATCAGCCCCAGCATTTT
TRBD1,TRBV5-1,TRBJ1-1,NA,CASSSGTGESEAFF,TGCGCCAGCAGCTCCGGGACAGGGGAGTCTGAAGCTTTCTTT
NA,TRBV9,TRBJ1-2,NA,CASSGRAAGYTF,TGTGCCAGCAGCGGCAGGGCTGCTGGCTACACCTTC
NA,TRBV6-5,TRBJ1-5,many,CASRLDRTSNQPQHF,TGTGCCAGCAGGCTAGACAGGACTAGCAATCAGCCCCAGCATTTT
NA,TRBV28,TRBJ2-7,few,CASSPAERQYF,TGTGCCAGCAGTCCTGCCGAGAGGCAGTACTTC
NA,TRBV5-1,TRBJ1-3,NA,CASSLGFDSSGNTIYF,TGCGCCAGCAGCTTGGGGTTCGACAGCTCTGGAAACACCATATATTTT
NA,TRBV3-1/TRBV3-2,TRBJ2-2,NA,CASSQDKIRGTGELFF,TGTGCCAGCAGCCAAGATAAGATTAGAGGGACCGGGGAGCTGTTTTTT
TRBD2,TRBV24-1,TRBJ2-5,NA,CATSDYGTSGRASETQYF,TGTGCCACCAGTGATTATGGGACTAGCGGGAGGGCCTCGGAGACCCAGTACTTC
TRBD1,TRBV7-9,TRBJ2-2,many,CASSLLTGGIGELFF,TGTGCCAGCAGCTTACTGACAGGGGGGATCGGGGAGCTGTTTTTT
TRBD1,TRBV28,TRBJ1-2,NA,CASSPSGQGVYGYTF,TGTGCCAGCAGTCCCTCGGGACAGGGGGTCTATGGCTACACCTTC
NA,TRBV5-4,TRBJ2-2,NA,CASSPPGVNTGELFF,TGTGCCAGCAGCCCGCCAGGTGTAAACACCGGGGAGCTGTTTTTT
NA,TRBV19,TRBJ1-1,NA,CASTISGGEANTEAFF,TGTGCCAGTACCATTAGCGGGGGGGAAGCGAACACTGAAGCTTTCTTT
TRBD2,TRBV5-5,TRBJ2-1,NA,CASSRLSGVYNEQFF,TGTGCCAGCAGCCGACTAAGCGGGGTCTACAATGAGCAGTTCTTC
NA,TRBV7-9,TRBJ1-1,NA,CASSLDSNTEAFF,TGTGCCAGCAGCTTAGACTCGAACACTGAAGCTTTCTTT
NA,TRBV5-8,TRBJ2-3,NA,CASSFRGGGTDTQYF,TGTGCCAGCAGCTTTAGGGGGGGCGGCACAGATACGCAGTATTTT
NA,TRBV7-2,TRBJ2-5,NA,CASSSGQPPETQYF,TGTGCCAGCAGCTCCGGACAGCCGCCGGAGACCCAGTACTTC
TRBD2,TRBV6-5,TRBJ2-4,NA,CASSYSSGSGNIQYF,TGTGCCAGCAGTTACTCTAGCGGGAGTGGAAACATTCAGTACTTC
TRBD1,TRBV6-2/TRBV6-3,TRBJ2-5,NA,CASSSAQTGIGETQYF,TGTGCCAGCAGTTCGGCCCAGACAGGGATAGGGGAGACCCAGTACTTC
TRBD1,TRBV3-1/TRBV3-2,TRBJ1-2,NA,CASSPTGLDGYTF,TGTGCCAGCAGCCCGACAGGGTTGGATGGCTACACCTTC
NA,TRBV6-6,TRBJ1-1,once,CASSYRRGGNTEAFF,TGTGCCAGCAGTTATCGAAGGGGCGGGAACACTGAAGCTTTCTTT
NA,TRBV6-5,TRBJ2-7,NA,CASSYGFGGSYEQYF,TGTGCCAGCAGTTACGGGTTTGGAGGCTCCTACGAGCAGTACTTC
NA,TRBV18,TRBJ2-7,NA,CASSPPGHPYEQYF,TGTGCCAGCTCACCACCGGGACACCCTTACGAGCAGTACTTC
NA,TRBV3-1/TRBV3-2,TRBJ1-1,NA,CASSQVGGNTEAFF,TGTGCCAGCAGCCAAGTCGGAGGGAACACTGAAGCTTTCTTT
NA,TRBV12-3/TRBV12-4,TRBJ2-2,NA,CASSLEGAGELFF,TGTGCCAGCAGTTTAGAAGGGGCCGGGGAGCTGTTTTTT
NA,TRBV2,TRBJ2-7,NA,CASSESGRGGEQYF,TGTGCCAGCAGTGAATCCGGCAGAGGTGGCGAGCAGTACTTC
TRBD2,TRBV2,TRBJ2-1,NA,CASTTSGRVNEQFF,TGTGCCAGTACTACTAGCGGGAGGGTCAATGAGCAGTTCTTC
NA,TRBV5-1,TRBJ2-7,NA,CASSSTEFYEQYF,TGCGCCAGCAGCTCCACAGAATTCTACGAGCAGTACTTC
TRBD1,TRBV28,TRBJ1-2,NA,CASSLRGQQHGYTF,TGTGCCAGCAGTTTAAGGGGACAGCAACATGGCTACACCTTC
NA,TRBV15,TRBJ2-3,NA,CATTLGGAVDTQYF,TGTGCCACCACCTTGGGGGGAGCGGTAGATACGCAGTATTTT
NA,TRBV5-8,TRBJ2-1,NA,CASSTPPVGNEQFF,TGTGCCAGCAGCACCCCGCCCGTCGGGAATGAGCAGTTCTTC